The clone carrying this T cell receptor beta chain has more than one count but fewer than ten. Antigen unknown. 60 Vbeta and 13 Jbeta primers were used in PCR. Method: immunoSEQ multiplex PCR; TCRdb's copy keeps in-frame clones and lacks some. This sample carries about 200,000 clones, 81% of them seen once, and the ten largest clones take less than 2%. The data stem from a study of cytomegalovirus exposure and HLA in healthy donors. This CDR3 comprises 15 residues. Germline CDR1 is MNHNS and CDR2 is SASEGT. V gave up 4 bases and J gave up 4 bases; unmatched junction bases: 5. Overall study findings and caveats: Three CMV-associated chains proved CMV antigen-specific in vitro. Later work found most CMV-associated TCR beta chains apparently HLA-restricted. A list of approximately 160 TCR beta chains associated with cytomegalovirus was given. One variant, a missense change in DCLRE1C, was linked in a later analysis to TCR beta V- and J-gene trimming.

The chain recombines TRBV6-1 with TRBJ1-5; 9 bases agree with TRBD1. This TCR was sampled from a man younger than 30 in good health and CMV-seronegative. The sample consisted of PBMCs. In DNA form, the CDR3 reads TGTGCCAGCAGTGCGGACAGGGGATCTAATCAGCCCCAGCATTTT. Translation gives CASSADRGSNQPQHF.